These 27 T cell receptor beta chains were all obtained from the same sample, sequenced in a study of cytomegalovirus exposure and HLA in healthy donors. Amplification used 60 Vbeta primers and 13 Jbeta primers. The table came from immunoSEQ multiplex PCR; TCRdb's copy has only in-frame clones and leaves some out. The data contain about 270,000 clones, around two thirds of them singletons. The specimen was PBMCs. These receptors were obtained from a female donor in good health and CMV-seronegative.

On this clone itself: Germline and junction disagree at one end, which may indicate a read error. The chain recombines TRBV7-9 with TRBJ2-7, with 9 bases that match TRBD2. The CDR3 runs 14 residues. CDR1 and CDR2 (germline): SEHNR, FQNEAQ (reference sequence). In DNA form, the CDR3 reads TGTTCCAGCAGCTTAGCGGGGGCTGGCGGCGAGCAGTACTTC. Protein product: CSSSLAGAGGEQYF.

The chain employs TRBV2 and TRBJ2-3, with 9 bases identical to TRBD2. CDR1 and CDR2 from the germline V gene are SNHLY and FYNNEI. Germline trimming cut 6 bases from V and 7 bases from J; bases unmatched to any gene: 5. The CDR3 is 13 amino acids. CDR3 region: CASRGTSINTQYF. In nucleotides, the CDR3 is TGTGCCAGCAGGGGGACTAGCATAAATACGCAGTATTTT.

The genes are TRBV2 and TRBJ2-3, with a weak D call TRBD1 (6 bases). Germline assignment: CDR1 SNHLY and CDR2 FYNNEI. V shed 4 bases and J shed 0 bases, with 17 bases lying between them. This CDR3 contains 17 residues. The CDR3 is CASSVPTGSISTDTQYF. CDR3 in DNA: TGTGCCAGCAGTGTTCCGACAGGATCCATAAGCACAGATACGCAGTATTTT.

V gene TRBV7-2 combines with J gene TRBJ1-5, with 8 bases that match TRBD1. CDR1 and CDR2 (germline): SGHTA, FQGNSA. This CDR3 contains 16 residues. Trimming removed 1 base from V and 0 bases from J; junction bases left unmatched: 2. CDR3 residues: CASSLGTGLSNQPQHF. The CDR3 coding sequence is TGTGCCAGCAGCTTAGGGACAGGGCTTAGCAATCAGCCCCAGCATTTT.

The chain is built from TRBV4-1 and TRBJ2-3, with TRBD1 as a possible D gene (6 bases). This CDR3 is built from 14 residues. From germline, CDR1 is MGHRA and CDR2 YSYEKL. Trimming left V 3 bases short and J 2 bases short, with 9 bases between. The CDR3 protein is CASSQTGVTDTQYF. The CDR3 DNA reads as TGCGCCAGCAGCCAGACAGGAGTCACAGATACGCAGTATTTT.

The chain couples TRBV10-3 to TRBJ2-7; D possibly corresponds to TRBD2 (5 bases). The germline CDR1 and CDR2 sequences are ENHRY and SYGVKD. V was shortened by 2 bases and J by 1 base, with 9 bases between the two germline ends. This CDR3 has 14 residues. The CDR3 DNA reads as TGTGCCATCAGTGAGGGAGAGGGTTCCTACGAGCAGTACTTC. It translates to CAISEGEGSYEQYF.

The DNA of the CDR3 is TGCGCCAGCAGCTTGGCCGACTTCCACTACGAGCAGTACTTC. Protein product: CASSLADFHYEQYF. The chain couples TRBV5-1 to TRBJ2-7, with unresolved D. Trimming pared 0 bases from V and 3 bases from J, leaving 10 bases between. In germline, CDR1 is SGHRS, CDR2 YFSETQ. The CDR3 is 14 amino acids.

The J gene is TRBJ1-3, the V gene TRBV5-1, with 8 positions matching TRBD1. The junction had 6 bases not matched to a gene; V was cut back by 1 base and J by 0 bases. Germline V gene lookup returns CDR1 SGHRS and CDR2 YFSETQ. This CDR3 has 17 residues. The CDR3 DNA is TGCGCCAGCAGCTTGTTCCCTGGGACAGGCTCTGGAAACACCATATATTTT. It codes for CASSLFPGTGSGNTIYF.

The rearrangement links TRBV27 to TRBJ2-3; TRBD2 agrees at 9 bases. This CDR3 has 15 amino acids. Germline V CDR1 and CDR2: MNHEY, SMNVEV (reference sequence). Unmatched junction bases numbered 4, after V lost 3 bases and J lost 3 bases. The CDR3 sequence: CASSFWAGGTDTQYF. DNA of the CDR3: TGTGCCAGCAGTTTCTGGGCGGGAGGGACAGATACGCAGTATTTT.

The V and J genes are TRBV6-1 and TRBJ1-1, with TRBD1 matching 8 bases. The CDR3 extends over 15 amino acids. Germline-derived CDR1 and CDR2 are MNHNS and SASEGT. With V trimmed by 7 bases and J by 0 bases, 7 bases remained unmatched. For the CDR3, the DNA is TGTGCCAGCAACAAGGGACAGGTCATGAACACTGAAGCTTTCTTT. It encodes CASNKGQVMNTEAFF.

The chain couples TRBV6-5 to TRBJ1-2; TRBD1 matches 7 bases. Germline V gives CDR1 MNHEY, CDR2 SVGAGI. The CDR3 extends over 14 amino acids. The V gene end was trimmed by 2 bases and the J gene end by 4 bases; junction bases not matched to a gene: 4. CDR3 sequence (DNA): TGTGCCAGCAGTTACAAAGGGACAGTCTATGGCTACACCTTC. Translating it yields CASSYKGTVYGYTF.

The V gene is TRBV7-6, the J gene TRBJ1-3; 8 nucleotides match TRBD1. In germline, CDR1 is SGHVS, CDR2 FNYEAQ. V trimming: 1 base; J trimming: 7 bases; junction bases outside the gene matches: 9. The CDR3 is made up of 16 amino acids. The CDR3 DNA reads as TGTGCCAGCAGCTTAGGCCCCCCAGGGGGCAGGAACACCATATATTTT. This translates into CASSLGPPGGRNTIYF.

The chain employs TRBV29-1 and TRBJ2-1; maybe TRBD2 (6 bases). Trimming removed 4 bases from V and 0 bases from J, with 16 bases in between. Germline V lookup: CDR1 SQVTM, CDR2 ANQGSEA. The CDR3 covers 16 residues. The CDR3 DNA reads as TGCAGCGTTGTCACCGCTAGCGCCAGCTCCTACAATGAGCAGTTCTTC. It yields the protein CSVVTASASSYNEQFF.

The J gene is TRBJ2-4, the V gene TRBV15, with D perhaps matching TRBD2 (5 bases). The CDR3 is made up of 16 amino acids. Trimming took 0 bases from V and 4 from J, leaving 13 bases between them. In germline, CDR1 is LNHNV, CDR2 YYDKDF (reference sequence). The CDR3 DNA follows: TGTGCCACCAGCAGAGATGGAGGCGGAGAAAAAAACATTCAGTACTTC. Translation: CATSRDGGGEKNIQYF. Full variable domain (remainder filled in from reference TRBV15 and TRBJ2-4): DAMVIQNPRYQVTQFGKPVTLSCSQTLNHNVMYWYQQKSSQAPKLLFHYYDKDFNNEADTPDNFQSRRPNTSFCFLDIRSPGLGDTAMYLCATSRDGGGEKNIQYFGAGTRLSVL.

This clone was detected a few times. The rearrangement joins TRBV19 to TRBJ2-5, with TRBD2 matching 10 bases. This CDR3 has 15 amino acids. In germline, CDR1 is LNHDA, CDR2 SQIVND (reference sequence). Trimming at V came to 5 bases and at J to 5 bases, leaving 8 bases not matched to a gene. CDR3 residues: CASSPEREGWETQYF. CDR3 coding DNA: TGTGCCAGTAGTCCCGAGCGGGAGGGGTGGGAGACCCAGTACTTC.

The rearrangement uses TRBV18 and TRBJ2-1, with a tentative D call TRBD2 (7 bases). Germline lookup yields CDR1 KGHSH and CDR2 LQKENI. The V gene lost 3 bases and the J gene lost 10 bases, with 31 bases spanning the gap. The CDR3 runs 19 residues. As DNA, the CDR3 is TGTGCCAGCTCACCCAGGGCAGGGGCGGTCACTAGCGTAGAACGGGAGCAGTTCTTC. Amino acid sequence: CASSPRAGAVTSVEREQFF.

About this clone itself: Other DNA sequences in this specimen translate into the identical CDR3. This chain connects TRBV7-9 to TRBJ1-1, with TRBD1 identical over 8 bases. Per germline, CDR1 SEHNR and CDR2 FQNEAQ (reference sequence). V shed 5 bases and J 1 base; nucleotides not matched to a gene: 3. This CDR3 is built from 14 residues. For the CDR3, the DNA is TGTGCCAGCAGCCTGGGACAGGCGAACACTGAAGCTTTCTTT. Protein product: CASSLGQANTEAFF. The full variable domain, its missing parts supplied by reference TRBV7-9 and TRBJ1-1, is DTGVSQNPRHKITKRGQNVTFRCDPISEHNRLYWYRQTLGQGPEFLTYFQNEAQLEKSRLLSDRFSAERPKGSFSTLEIQRTEQGDSAMYLCASSLGQANTEAFFGQGTRLTVV.

The chain recombines TRBV5-1 with TRBJ2-5; TRBD2 matches at 12 bases. V lost 0 bases and J lost 2; bases outside the gene matches: 8. Germline V gene sequence: CDR1 SGHRS, CDR2 YFSETQ. CDR3 length: 18 residues. The CDR3 region is CASSLGLAGATGQETQYF. CDR3 bases: TGCGCCAGCAGCTTGGGACTAGCGGGAGCGACGGGGCAAGAGACCCAGTACTTC. The variable domain in full, with the rest retrieved from reference TRBV5-1 and TRBJ2-5, is KAGVTQTPRYLIKTRGQQVTLSCSPISGHRSVSWYQQTPGQGLQFLFEYFSETQRNKGNFPGRFSGRQFSNSRSEMNVSTLELGDSALYLCASSLGLAGATGQETQYFGPGTRLLVL.

The V and J genes are TRBV6-5 and TRBJ2-7, with TRBD2 matching over 13 bases. Germline lookup yields CDR1 MNHEY and CDR2 SVGAGI. After removal of 9 bases from V and 3 bases from J, the junction contained 5 bases not matched to a gene. The CDR3 consists of 14 residues. The CDR3 protein is CARAGLAGDYEQYF. In nucleotides, the CDR3 is TGTGCCAGAGCAGGACTAGCGGGGGACTACGAGCAGTACTTC.

The J gene is TRBJ1-4, the V gene TRBV15; TRBD1 is a possible D gene (5 bases). The V end lost 6 bases, the J end lost 3 bases, and 11 bases lay between the germline ends. CDR3 length equals 14 residues. The germline gives CDR1 LNHNV, CDR2 YYDKDF (reference sequence). This chain's CDR3 is CATRGEGPNEKLFF. DNA for the CDR3: TGTGCCACCAGGGGGGAGGGCCCTAATGAAAAACTGTTTTTT.

The chain recombines TRBV9 with TRBJ2-1, with TRBD2 as a possible D gene (6 bases). Between the trimmed V and J ends, which lost 5 bases and 4 bases, there was a span of 13 bases. The CDR3 runs to 14 residues. Germline loops: CDR1 SGDLS, CDR2 YYNGEE. The CDR3 bases are TGTGCCAGCAGGTTAGCGGCTACTTACAATGAGCAGTTCTTC. Translation gives CASRLAATYNEQFF.

The chain links TRBV6-5 to TRBJ2-7; D is unresolved. The V gene's germline CDR1 is MNHEY and CDR2 SVGAGI. CDR3 size: 15 residues. V was trimmed by 0 bases and J by 4 bases, leaving 13 bases between them. CDR3 in DNA: TGTGCCAGCAGTTACTCGAGACATAGACAATACGAGCAGTACTTC. As protein: CASSYSRHRQYEQYF.

This clone was detected a few times. The gene calls are TRBV5-6 and TRBJ2-7, with TRBD1 as a possible D gene (6 bases). The CDR3 runs 13 residues. Germline CDR1 SGHDT, CDR2 YYEEEE. Trimming pared 2 bases from V and 5 bases from J, leaving 11 bases between. CDR3: CASSFYRDNEQYF. The CDR3 DNA is TGTGCCAGCAGCTTCTACCGGGACAACGAGCAGTACTTC.

Comments on this clone: The sample contains more than one DNA sequence encoding this CDR3. V gene TRBV7-2 combines with J gene TRBJ2-1, with TRBD2 identical over 11 bases. The V gene end was trimmed by 1 base and the J gene end by 5 bases; junction bases not matched to a gene: 1. CDR1 is SGHTA, CDR2 FQGNSA, per germline. The CDR3 totals 15 residues. The CDR3 reads CASSLGLAGHNEQFF. In DNA form, the CDR3 reads TGTGCCAGCAGCTTAGGACTAGCGGGACACAATGAGCAGTTCTTC.

This clone was seen a single time. The chain links TRBV6-5 to TRBJ2-7; D is perhaps TRBD2 (5 bases). CDR3 length: 12 residues. CDR1 is MNHEY and CDR2 is SVGAGI in the germline V gene. V shed 8 bases and J shed 4 bases, with 12 bases lying between them. The CDR3 loop is CASGRDTYEQYF. CDR3 bases: TGTGCCAGCGGTCGGGATACGTACGAGCAGTACTTC.

The chain employs TRBV11-2 and TRBJ2-5, with 7 bases aligning to TRBD2. The J call may be in error: the DNA end matches TRBJ2-7 better. In germline, CDR1 is SGHAT, CDR2 FQNNGV. The CDR3 extends over 15 amino acids. DNA for the CDR3: TGTGCCAGCAGCTTCGAAGCGGGGCTCCCCTACGAGCAGTACTTC. This translates into CASSFEAGLPYEQYF.

The chain links TRBV30 to TRBJ1-1; D is perhaps TRBD1 (5 bases). CDR1 GTSNPN and CDR2 SVGIG come from the germline V gene (reference sequence). V was cut by 2 bases and J by 0 bases, with 13 bases left in between. The CDR3 runs to 15 residues. CDR3 residues: CAWSPTVLMNTEAFF. For the CDR3, the DNA is TGTGCCTGGAGTCCGACAGTCCTTATGAACACTGAAGCTTTCTTT. The entire variable domain, with the rest obtained from reference TRBV30 and TRBJ1-1, is as follows: SQTIHQWPATLVQPVGSPLSLECTVEGTSNPNLYWYRQAAGRGLQLLFYSVGIGQISSEVPQNLSASRPQDRQFILSSKKLLLSDSGFYLCAWSPTVLMNTEAFFGQGTRLTVV.